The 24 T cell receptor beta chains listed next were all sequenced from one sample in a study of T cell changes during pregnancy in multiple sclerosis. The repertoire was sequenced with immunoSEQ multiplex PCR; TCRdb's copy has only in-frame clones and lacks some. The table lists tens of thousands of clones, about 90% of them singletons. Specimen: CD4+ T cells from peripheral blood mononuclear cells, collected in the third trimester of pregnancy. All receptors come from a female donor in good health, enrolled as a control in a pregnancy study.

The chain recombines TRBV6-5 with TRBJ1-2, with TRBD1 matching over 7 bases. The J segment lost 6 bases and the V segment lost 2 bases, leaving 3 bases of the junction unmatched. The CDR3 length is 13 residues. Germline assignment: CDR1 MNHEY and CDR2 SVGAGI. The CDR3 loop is CASSYRGQNGYTF. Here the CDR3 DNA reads TGTGCCAGCAGTTACAGGGGGCAGAATGGCTACACCTTC.

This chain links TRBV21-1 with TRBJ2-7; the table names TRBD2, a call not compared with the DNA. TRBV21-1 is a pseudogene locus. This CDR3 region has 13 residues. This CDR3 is CASPRAKPYEQYF. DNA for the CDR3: TGTGCCAGTCCGCGAGCCAAACCCTACGAGCAGTACTTC.

The CDR3 spells CASSLFVAGRTNTEAFF. The CDR3 DNA follows: TGTGCCAGCAGCTTGTTCGTGGCAGGGAGGACGAACACTGAAGCTTTCTTT. J is TRBJ1-1 and V is TRBV5-4; weak D call: TRBD1 (5 bases). This CDR3 comprises 17 residues. Trimming removed 1 base from V and 1 base from J, with 17 bases in between. Germline V gives CDR1 SGHNT, CDR2 YYREEE (reference sequence).

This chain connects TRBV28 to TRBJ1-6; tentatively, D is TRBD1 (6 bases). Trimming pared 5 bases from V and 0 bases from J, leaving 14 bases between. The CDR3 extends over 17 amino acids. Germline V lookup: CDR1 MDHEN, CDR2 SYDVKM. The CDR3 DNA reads TGTGCCAGCAGTCCTGGACAGTTGAGCTCCTATAATTCACCCCTCCACTTT. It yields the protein CASSPGQLSSYNSPLHF.

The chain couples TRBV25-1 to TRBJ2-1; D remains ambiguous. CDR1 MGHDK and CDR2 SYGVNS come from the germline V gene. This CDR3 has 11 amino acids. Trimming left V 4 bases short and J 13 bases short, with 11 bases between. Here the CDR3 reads CASSAQFFQFF. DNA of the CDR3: TGTGCCAGCAGTGCCCAGTTTTTCCAGTTCTTC. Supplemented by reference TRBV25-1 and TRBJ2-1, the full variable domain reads EADIYQTPRYLVIGTGKKITLECSQTMGHDKMYWYQQDPGMELHLIHYSYGVNSTEKGDLSSESTVSRIRTEHFPLTLESARPSHTSQYLCASSAQFFQFFGPGTRLTVL.

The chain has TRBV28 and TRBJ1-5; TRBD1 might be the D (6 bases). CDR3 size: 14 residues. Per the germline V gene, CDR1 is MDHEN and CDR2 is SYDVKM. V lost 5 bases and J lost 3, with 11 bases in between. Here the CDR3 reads CASSTGQINQPQHF. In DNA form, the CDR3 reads TGTGCCAGCAGTACCGGACAGATCAATCAGCCCCAGCATTTT.

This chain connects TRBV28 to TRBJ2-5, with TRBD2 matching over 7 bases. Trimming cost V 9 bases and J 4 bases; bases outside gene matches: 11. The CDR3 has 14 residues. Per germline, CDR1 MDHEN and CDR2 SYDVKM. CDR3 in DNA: TGTGCCAGTCTGCGGGCGGGAGTAGGAGAGACCCAGTACTTC. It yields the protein CASLRAGVGETQYF. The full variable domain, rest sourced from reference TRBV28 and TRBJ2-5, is DVKVTQSSRYLVKRTGEKVFLECVQDMDHENMFWYRQDPGLGLRLIYFSYDVKMKEKGDIPEGYSVSREKKERFSLILESASTNQTSMYLCASLRAGVGETQYFGPGTRLLVL.

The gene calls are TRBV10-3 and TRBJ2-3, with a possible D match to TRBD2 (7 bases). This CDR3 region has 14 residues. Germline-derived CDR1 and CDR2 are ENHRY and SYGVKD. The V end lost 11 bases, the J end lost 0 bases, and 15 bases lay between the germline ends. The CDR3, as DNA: TGTGCCCTTAGGGCGGGGGCGAGCACAGATACGCAGTATTTT. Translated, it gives CALRAGASTDTQYF.

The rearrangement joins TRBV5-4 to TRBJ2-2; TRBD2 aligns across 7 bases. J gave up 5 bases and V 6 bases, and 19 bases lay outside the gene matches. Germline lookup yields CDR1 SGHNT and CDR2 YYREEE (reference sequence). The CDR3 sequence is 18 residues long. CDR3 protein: CASTFFPASSGTTGELFF. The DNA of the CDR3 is TGTGCCAGCACCTTTTTCCCGGCCTCTAGCGGAACTACCGGGGAGCTGTTTTTT.

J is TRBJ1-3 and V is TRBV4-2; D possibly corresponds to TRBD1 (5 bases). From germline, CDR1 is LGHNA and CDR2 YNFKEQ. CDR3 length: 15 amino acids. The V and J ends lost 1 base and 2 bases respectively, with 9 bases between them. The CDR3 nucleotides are TGTGCCAGCAGCCAAGTCGGGGGGGCTGGAAACACCATATATTTT. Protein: CASSQVGGAGNTIYF.

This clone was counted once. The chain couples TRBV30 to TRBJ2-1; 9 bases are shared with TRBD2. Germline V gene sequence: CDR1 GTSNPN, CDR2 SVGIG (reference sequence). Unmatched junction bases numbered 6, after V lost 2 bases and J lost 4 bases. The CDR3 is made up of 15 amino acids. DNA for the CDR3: TGTGCCTGGAGTCCTCTAGCGGGAAGATACAATGAGCAGTTCTTC. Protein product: CAWSPLAGRYNEQFF.

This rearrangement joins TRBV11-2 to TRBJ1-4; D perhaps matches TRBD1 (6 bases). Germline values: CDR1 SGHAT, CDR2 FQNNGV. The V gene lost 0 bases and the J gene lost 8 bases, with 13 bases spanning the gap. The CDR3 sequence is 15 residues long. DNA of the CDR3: TGTGCCAGCAGCTTAGATAGGGGGGGAGGAGAAAAACTGTTTTTT. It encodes CASSLDRGGGEKLFF.

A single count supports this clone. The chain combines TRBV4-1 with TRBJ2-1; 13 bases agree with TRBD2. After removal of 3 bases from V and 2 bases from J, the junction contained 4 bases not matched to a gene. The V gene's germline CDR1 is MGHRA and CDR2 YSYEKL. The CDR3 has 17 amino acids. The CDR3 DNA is TGCGCCAGCAGCCAGCAACTAGCGGGGGGGCCCTACAATGAGCAGTTCTTC. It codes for CASSQQLAGGPYNEQFF.

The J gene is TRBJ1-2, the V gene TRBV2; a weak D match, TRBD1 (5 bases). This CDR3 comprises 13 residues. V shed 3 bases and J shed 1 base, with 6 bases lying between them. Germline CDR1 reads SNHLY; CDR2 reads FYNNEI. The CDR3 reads CASSEGRNYGYTF. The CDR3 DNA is TGTGCCAGCAGTGAGGGGCGTAACTATGGCTACACCTTC.

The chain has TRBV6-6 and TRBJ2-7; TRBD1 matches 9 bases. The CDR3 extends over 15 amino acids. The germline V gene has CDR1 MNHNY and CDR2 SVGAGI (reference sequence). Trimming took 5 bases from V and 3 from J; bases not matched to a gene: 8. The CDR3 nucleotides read TGTGCCAGCAGTACTCCGGGACAGGGAATCTACGAGCAGTACTTC. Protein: CASSTPGQGIYEQYF.

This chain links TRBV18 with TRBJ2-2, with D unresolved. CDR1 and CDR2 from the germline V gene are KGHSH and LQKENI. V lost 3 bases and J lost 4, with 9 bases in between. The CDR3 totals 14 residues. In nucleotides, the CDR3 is TGTGCCAGCTCACCGAGCGACTCCACCGGGGAGCTGTTTTTT. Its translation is CASSPSDSTGELFF.

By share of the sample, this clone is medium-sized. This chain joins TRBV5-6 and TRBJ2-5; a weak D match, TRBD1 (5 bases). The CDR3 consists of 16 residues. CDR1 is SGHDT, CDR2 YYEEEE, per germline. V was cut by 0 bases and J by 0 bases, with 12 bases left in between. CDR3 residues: CASSLAGRAYQETQYF. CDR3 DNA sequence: TGTGCCAGCAGCTTGGCCGGCAGGGCGTACCAAGAGACCCAGTACTTC.

CDR3 in DNA: TGTGCCAGCAGCGGGACTTCCCACGAGCAGTACTTC. It codes for CASSGTSHEQYF. This rearrangement joins TRBV2 to TRBJ2-7; D is possibly TRBD2 (6 bases). Germline V gene data show CDR1 as SNHLY and CDR2 as FYNNEI. V lost 6 bases and J lost 5, with 11 bases in between. This CDR3 region has 12 residues.

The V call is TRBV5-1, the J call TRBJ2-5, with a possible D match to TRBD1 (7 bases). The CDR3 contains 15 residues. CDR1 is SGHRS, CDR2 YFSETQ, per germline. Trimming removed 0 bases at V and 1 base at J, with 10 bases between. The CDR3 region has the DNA TGCGCCAGCAGCTTGGCGGAGGGGGCCCAAGAGACCCAGTACTTC. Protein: CASSLAEGAQETQYF.

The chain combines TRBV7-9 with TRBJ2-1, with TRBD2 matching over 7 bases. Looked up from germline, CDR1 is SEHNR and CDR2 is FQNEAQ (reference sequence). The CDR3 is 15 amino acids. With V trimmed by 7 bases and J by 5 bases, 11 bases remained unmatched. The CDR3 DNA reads TGTGCCAGCACTTCAATCGGGAGGAAGCACAATGAGCAGTTCTTC. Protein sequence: CASTSIGRKHNEQFF.

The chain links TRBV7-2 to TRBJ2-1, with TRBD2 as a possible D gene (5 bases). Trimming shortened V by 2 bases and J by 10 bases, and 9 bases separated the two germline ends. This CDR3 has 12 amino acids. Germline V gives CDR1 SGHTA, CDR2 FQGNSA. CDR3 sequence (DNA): TGTGCCAGCAGCTTACTGCGGGCAGAGCAGTTCTTC. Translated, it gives CASSLLRAEQFF.

Here the CDR3 reads CASSFYSGVYNEQFF. For the CDR3, the DNA is TGTGCCAGCAGCTTTTATAGCGGGGTATACAATGAGCAGTTCTTC. The J gene is TRBJ2-1, the V gene TRBV7-2; 8 positions agree with TRBD2. Losses at the gene ends were 3 bases for V and 4 bases for J; bases not matched to a gene: 5. The CDR3 extends over 15 amino acids. CDR1 is SGHTA and CDR2 is FQGNSA in the germline V gene. The variable domain in full, completed from reference TRBV7-2 and TRBJ2-1, reads GAGVSQSPSNKVTEKGKDVELRCDPISGHTALYWYRQSLGQGLEFLIYFQGNSAPDKSGLPSDRFSAERTGGSVSTLTIQRTQQEDSAVYLCASSFYSGVYNEQFFGPGTRLTVL.

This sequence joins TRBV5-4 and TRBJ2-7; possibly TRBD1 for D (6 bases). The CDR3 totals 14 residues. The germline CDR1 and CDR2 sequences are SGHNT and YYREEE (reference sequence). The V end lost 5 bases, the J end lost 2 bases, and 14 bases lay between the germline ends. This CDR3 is CASRGAGRPYEQYF. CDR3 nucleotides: TGTGCCAGCAGGGGGGCCGGGCGGCCCTACGAGCAGTACTTC.

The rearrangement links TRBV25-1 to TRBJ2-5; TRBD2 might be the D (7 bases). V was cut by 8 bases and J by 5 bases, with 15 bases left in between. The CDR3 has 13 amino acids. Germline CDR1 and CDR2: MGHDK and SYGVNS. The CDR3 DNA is TGTGCCAGCGGGGGGGCAGGGTGGGAGACCCAGTACTTC. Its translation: CASGGAGWETQYF.